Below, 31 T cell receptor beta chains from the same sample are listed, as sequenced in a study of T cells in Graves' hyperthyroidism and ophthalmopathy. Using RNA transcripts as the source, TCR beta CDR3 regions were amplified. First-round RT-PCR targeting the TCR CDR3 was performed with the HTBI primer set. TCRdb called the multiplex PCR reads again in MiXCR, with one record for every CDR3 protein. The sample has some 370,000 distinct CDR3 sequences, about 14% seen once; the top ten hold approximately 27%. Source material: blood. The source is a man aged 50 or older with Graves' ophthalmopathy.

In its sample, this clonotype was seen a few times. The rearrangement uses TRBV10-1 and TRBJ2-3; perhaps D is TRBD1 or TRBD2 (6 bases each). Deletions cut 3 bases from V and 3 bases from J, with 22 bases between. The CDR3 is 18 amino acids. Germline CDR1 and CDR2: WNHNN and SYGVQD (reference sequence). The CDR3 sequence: CASSDTGAVGAGTDTQYF. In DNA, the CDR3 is TGCGCCAGCAGTGATACGGGGGCAGTGGGCGCGGGGACAGATACGCAGTATTTT.

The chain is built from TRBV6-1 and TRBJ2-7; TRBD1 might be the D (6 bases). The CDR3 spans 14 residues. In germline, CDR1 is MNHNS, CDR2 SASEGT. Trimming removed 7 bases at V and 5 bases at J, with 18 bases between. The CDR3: CASKPGQKTHEQYF. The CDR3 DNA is TGTGCCAGCAAACCTGGACAGAAAACCCACGAGCAGTACTTC.

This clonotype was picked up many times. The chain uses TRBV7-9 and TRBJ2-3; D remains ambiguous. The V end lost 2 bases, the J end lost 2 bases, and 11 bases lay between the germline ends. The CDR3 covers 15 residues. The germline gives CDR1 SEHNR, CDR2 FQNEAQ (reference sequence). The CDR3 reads CASSLYPSPTDTQYF. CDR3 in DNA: TGTGCCAGCAGCTTATACCCGTCACCCACAGATACGCAGTATTTT.

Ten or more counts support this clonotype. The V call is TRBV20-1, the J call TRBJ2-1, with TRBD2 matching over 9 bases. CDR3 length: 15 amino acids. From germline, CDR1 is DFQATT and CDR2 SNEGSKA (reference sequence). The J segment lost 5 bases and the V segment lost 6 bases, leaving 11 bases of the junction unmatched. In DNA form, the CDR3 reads TGCAGTGCGCCTCCGGGGCTAGCGGGACACAATGAGCAGTTCTTC. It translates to CSAPPGLAGHNEQFF.

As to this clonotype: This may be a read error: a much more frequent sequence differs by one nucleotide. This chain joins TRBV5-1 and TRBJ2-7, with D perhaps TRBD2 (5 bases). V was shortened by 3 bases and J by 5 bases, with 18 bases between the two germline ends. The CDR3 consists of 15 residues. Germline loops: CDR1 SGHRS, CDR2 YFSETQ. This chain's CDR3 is CASSSSTGYGNEQYF. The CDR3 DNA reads TGCGCCAGCAGCTCATCGACGGGATATGGAAACGAGCAGTACTTC.

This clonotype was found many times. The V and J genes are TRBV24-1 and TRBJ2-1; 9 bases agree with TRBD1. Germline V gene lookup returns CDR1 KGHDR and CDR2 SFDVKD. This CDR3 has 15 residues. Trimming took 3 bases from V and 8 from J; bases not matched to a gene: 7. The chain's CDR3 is CATSDPDRGVHEQFF. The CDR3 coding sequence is TGTGCCACCAGTGATCCCGACAGGGGGGTCCATGAGCAGTTCTTC.

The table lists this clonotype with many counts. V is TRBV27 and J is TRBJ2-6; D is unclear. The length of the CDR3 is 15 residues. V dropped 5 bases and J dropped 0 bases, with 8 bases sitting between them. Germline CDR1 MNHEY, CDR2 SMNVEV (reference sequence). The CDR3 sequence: CASSLLPSGANVLTF. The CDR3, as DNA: TGTGCCAGCAGTCTTCTACCCTCTGGGGCCAACGTCCTGACTTTC.

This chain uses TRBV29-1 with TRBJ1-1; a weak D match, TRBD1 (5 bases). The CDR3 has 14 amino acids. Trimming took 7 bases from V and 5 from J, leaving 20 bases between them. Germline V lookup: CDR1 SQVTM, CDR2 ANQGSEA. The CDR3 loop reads CSAREGPEGTEAFF. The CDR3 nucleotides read TGCAGCGCCCGGGAGGGCCCCGAGGGGACTGAAGCTTTCTTT.

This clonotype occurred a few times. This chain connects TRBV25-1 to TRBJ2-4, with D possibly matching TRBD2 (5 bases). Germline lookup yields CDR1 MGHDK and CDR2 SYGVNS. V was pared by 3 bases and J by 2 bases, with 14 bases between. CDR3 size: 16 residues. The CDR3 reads CASSDSSSWTKNIQYF. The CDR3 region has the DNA TGTGCCAGCAGTGATTCATCTAGCTGGACCAAAAACATTCAGTACTTC.

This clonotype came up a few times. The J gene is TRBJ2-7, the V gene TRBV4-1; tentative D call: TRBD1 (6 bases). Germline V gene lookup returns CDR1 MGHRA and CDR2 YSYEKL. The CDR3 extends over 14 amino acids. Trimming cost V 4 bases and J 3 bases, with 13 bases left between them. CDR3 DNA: TGCGCCAGCAGCCTCAAACAGGGAGACTACGAGCAGTACTTC. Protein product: CASSLKQGDYEQYF.

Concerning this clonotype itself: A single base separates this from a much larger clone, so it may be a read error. DNA for the CDR3: TGTGCCAGCAGTTCAATAGGAAATCTGGACTATGGCTACACCTTC. This codes for CASSSIGNLDYGYTF. The chain recombines TRBV12-3 or TRBV12-4 with TRBJ1-2, with no clear D. CDR3 length: 15 residues. The V gene lost 4 bases and the J gene lost 3 bases, with 15 bases spanning the gap.

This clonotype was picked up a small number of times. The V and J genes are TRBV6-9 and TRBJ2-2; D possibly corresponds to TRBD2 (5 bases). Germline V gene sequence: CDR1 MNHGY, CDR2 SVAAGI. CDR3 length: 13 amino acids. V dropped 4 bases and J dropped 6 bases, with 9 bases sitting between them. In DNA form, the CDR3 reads TGTGCCAGCAGTTCTGAGGGTTCCGGGGAGCTGTTTTTT. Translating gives CASSSEGSGELFF.

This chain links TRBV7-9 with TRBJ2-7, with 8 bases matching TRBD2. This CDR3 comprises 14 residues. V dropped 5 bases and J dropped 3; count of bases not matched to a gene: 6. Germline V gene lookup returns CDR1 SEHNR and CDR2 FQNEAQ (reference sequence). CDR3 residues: CASSEAGAHYEQYF. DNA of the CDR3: TGTGCCAGCAGCGAAGCGGGAGCGCACTACGAGCAGTACTTC.

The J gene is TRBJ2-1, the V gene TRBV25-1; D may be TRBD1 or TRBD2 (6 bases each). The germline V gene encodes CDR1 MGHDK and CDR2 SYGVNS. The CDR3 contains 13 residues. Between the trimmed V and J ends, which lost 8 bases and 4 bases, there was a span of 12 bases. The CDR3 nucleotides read TGTGCCAGCGGCGGGACAACTTACAATGAGCAGTTCTTC. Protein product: CASGGTTYNEQFF.

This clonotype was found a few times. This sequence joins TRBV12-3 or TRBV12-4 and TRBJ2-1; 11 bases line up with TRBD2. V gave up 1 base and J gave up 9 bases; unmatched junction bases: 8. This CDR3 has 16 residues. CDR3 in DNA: TGTGCCAGCAGTTTAGTGCGGCTAGCGGGAGGTGTTGAGCAGTTCTTC. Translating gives CASSLVRLAGGVEQFF.

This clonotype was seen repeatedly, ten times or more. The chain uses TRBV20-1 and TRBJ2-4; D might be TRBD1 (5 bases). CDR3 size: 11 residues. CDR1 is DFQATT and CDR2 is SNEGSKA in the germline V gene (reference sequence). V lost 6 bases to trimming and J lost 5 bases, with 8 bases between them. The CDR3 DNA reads TGCAGTGCAAAGACAGAAAACATTCAGTACTTC. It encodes CSAKTENIQYF.

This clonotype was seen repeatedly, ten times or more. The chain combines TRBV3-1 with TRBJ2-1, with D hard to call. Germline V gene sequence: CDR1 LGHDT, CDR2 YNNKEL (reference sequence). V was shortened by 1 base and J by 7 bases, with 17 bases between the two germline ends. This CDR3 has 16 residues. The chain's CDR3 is CASSQARRSSGNEQFF. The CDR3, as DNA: TGTGCCAGCAGCCAAGCCCGGCGCTCCTCCGGTAATGAGCAGTTCTTC.

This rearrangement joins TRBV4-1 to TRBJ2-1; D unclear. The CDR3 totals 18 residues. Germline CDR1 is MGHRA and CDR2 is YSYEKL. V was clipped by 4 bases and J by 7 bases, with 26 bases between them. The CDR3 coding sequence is TGCGCCAGCAGCCGCGTTCCAAACCCTAGATCCAATCGGAATGAGCAGTTCTTC. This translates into CASSRVPNPRSNRNEQFF.

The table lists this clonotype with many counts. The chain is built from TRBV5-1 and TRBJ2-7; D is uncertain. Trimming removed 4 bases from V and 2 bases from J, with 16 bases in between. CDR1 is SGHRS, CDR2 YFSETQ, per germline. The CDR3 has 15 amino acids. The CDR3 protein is CASSPRAQDTYEQYF. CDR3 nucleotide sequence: TGCGCCAGCAGCCCCCGGGCCCAGGATACCTACGAGCAGTACTTC.

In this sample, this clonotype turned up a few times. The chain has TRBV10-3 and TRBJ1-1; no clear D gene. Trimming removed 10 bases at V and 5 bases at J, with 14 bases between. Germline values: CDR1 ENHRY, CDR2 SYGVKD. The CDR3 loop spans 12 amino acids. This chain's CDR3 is CASLSGRTEAFF. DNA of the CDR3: TGTGCCAGCCTGTCGGGGAGGACTGAAGCTTTCTTT.

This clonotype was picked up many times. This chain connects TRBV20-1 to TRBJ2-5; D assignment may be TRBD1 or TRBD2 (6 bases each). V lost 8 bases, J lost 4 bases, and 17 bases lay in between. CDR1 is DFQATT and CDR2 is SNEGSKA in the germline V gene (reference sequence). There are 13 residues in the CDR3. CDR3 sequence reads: CSLEGRGRETQYF. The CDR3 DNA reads TGCAGTCTGGAGGGTAGGGGGAGAGAGACCCAGTACTTC.

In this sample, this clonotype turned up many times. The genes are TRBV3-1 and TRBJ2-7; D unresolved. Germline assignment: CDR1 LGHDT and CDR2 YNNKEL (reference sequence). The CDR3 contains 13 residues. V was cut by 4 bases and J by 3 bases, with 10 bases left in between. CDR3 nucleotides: TGTGCCAGCAGCCCCCGACAACACTACGAGCAGTACTTC. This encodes CASSPRQHYEQYF.

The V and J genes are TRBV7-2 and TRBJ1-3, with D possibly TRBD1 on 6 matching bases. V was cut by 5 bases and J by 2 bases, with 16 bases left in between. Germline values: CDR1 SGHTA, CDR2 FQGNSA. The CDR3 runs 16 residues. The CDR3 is CASSLNPPGAGNTIYF. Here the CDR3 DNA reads TGTGCCAGCAGCCTAAATCCCCCAGGGGCTGGAAACACCATATATTTT.

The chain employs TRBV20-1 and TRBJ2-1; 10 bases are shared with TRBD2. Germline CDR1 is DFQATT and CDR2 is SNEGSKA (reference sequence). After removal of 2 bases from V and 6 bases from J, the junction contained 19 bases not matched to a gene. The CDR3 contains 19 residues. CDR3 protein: CSARKYGTSEFWDPNEQFF. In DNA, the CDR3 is TGCAGTGCTAGAAAGTATGGGACTAGCGAGTTTTGGGATCCCAATGAGCAGTTCTTC.

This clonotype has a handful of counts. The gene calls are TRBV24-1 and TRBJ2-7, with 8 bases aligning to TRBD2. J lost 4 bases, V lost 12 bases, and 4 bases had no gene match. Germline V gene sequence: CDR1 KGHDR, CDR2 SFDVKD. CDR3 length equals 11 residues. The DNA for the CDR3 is TGTGCCGCCGGGGGGGCTTACGAGCAGTACTTC. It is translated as CAAGGAYEQYF.

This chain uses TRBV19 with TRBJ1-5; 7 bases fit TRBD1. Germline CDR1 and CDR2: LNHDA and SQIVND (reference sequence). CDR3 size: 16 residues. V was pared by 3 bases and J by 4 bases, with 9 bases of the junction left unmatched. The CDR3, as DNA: TGTGCCAGTAGTATCAGAACCGGGACAGAGAATCAGCCCCAGCATTTT. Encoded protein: CASSIRTGTENQPQHF. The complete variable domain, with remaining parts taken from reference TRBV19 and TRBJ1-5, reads DGGITQSPKYLFRKEGQNVTLSCEQNLNHDAMYWYRQDPGQGLRLIYYSQIVNDFQKGDIAEGYSVSREKKESFPLTVTSAQKNPTAFYLCASSIRTGTENQPQHFGDGTRLSIL.

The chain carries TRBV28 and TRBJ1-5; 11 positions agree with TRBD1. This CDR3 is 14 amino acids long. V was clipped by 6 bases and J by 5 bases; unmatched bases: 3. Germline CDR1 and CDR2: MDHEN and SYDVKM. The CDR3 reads CASSPDRGHQPQHF. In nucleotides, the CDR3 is TGTGCCAGCAGCCCGGACAGGGGGCATCAGCCCCAGCATTTT.

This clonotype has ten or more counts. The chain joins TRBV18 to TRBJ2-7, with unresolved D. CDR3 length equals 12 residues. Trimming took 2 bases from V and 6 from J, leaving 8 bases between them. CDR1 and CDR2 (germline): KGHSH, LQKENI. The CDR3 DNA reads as TGTGCCAGCTCACCAGAGGTGAGCGAGCAGTACTTC. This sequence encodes CASSPEVSEQYF.

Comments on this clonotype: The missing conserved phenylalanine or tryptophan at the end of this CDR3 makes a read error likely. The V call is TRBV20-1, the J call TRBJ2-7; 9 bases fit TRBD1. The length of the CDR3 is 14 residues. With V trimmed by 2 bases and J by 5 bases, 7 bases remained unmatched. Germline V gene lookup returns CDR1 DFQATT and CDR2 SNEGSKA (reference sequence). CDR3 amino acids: CSARTGTGSHEQYI. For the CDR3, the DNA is TGCAGTGCTAGAACCGGGACAGGGTCCCACGAGCAGTACATC.

The CDR3 reads CASIKGLAGGPRYEQYF. DNA of the CDR3: TGTGCCAGCATCAAGGGTCTAGCGGGAGGGCCGAGATACGAGCAGTACTTC. This chain links TRBV28 with TRBJ2-7; 12 positions agree with TRBD2. CDR3 length: 17 amino acids. The J segment lost 4 bases and the V segment lost 7 bases, leaving 14 bases of the junction unmatched. The germline CDR1 and CDR2 sequences are MDHEN and SYDVKM.

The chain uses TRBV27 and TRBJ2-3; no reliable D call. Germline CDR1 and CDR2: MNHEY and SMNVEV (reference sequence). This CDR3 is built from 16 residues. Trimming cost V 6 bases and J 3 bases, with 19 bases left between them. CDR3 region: CASRWAGQDKTDTQYF. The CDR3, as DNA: TGTGCCAGCAGGTGGGCCGGGCAGGATAAAACAGATACGCAGTATTTT.